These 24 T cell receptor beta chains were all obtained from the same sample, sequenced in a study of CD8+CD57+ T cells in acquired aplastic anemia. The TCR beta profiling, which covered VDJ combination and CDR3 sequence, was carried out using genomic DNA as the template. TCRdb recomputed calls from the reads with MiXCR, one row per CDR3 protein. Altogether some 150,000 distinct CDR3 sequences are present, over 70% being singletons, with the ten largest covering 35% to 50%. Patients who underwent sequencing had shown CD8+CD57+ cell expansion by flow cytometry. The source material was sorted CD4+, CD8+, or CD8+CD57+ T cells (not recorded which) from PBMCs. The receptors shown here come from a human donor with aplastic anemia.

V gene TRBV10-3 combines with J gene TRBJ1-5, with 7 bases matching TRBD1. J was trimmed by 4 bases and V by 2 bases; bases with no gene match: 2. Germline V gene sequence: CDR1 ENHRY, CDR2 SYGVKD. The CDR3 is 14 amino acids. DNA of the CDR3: TGTGCCATCAGTGAGGGGACAGAGAATCAGCCCCAGCATTTT. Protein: CAISEGTENQPQHF.

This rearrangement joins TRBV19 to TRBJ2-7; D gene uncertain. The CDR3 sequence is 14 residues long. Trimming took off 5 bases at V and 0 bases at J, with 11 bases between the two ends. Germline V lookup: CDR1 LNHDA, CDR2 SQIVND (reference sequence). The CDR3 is CASSLRTASYEQYF. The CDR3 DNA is TGTGCCAGTAGTCTGCGGACGGCCTCCTACGAGCAGTACTTC.

CDR3: CASSSGQGAIYTF. CDR3 sequence (DNA): TGTGCCAGCAGCTCGGGACAGGGGGCCATCTACACCTTC. The V gene is TRBV7-2, the J gene TRBJ1-2; 12 nucleotides agree with TRBD1. The CDR3 runs to 13 residues. Germline CDR1 SGHTA, CDR2 FQGNSA. The J segment lost 10 bases and the V segment lost 4 bases, leaving 4 bases of the junction unmatched.

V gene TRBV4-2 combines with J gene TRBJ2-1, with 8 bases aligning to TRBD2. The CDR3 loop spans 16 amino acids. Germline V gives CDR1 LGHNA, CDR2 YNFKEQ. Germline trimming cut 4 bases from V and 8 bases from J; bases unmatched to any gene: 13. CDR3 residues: CASSPRTAGEVDEQFF. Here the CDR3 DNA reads TGTGCCAGCAGCCCCAGAACAGCGGGGGAGGTCGATGAGCAGTTCTTC.

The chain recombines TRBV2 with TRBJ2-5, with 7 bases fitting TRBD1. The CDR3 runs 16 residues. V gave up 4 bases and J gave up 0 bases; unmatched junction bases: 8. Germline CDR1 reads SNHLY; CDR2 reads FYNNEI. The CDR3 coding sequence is TGTGCCAGCAGTGTTGAGGTTGGACAGGACCAAGAGACCCAGTACTTC. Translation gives CASSVEVGQDQETQYF.

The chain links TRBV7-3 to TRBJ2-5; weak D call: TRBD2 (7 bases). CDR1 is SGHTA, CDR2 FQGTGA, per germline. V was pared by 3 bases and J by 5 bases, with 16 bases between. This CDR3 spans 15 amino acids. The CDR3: CASSFGGGGFETQYF. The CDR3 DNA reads TGTGCCAGCAGCTTTGGGGGGGGCGGTTTCGAGACCCAGTACTTC.

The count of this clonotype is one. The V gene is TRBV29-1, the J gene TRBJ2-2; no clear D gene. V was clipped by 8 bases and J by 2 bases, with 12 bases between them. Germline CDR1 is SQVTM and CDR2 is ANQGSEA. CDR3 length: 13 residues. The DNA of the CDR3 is TGCAGCTCATCGGTCAGAAACACCGGGGAGCTGTTTTTT. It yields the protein CSSSVRNTGELFF.

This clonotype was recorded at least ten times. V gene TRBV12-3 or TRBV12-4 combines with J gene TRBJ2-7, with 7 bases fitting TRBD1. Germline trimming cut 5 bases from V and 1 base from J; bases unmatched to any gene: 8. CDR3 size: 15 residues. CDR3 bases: TGTGCCAGCAGTACCTCCGGGACAGATTCCTACGAGCAGTACTTC. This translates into CASSTSGTDSYEQYF.

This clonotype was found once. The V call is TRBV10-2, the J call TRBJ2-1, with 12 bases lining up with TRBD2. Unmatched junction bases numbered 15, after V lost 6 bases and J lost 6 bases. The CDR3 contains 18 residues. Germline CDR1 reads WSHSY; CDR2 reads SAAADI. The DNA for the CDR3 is TGCGCCAGCAGACCAAGGAAAACTAGCGGGGGGCAAGGCAATGAGCAGTTCTTC. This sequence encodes CASRPRKTSGGQGNEQFF.

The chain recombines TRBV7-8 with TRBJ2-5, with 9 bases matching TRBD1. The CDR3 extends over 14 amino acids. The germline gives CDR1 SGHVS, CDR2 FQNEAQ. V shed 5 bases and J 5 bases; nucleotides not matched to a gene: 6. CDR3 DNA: TGTGCCAGCAGCCGGGACAGGGCGGGGGAGACCCAGTACTTC. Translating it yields CASSRDRAGETQYF.

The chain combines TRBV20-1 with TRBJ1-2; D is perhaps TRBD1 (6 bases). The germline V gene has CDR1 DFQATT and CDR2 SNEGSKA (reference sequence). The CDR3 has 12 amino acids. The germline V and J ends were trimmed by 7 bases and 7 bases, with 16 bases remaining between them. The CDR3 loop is CSGKTGNRGYTF. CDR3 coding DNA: TGCAGTGGGAAAACAGGGAACCGTGGCTACACCTTC.

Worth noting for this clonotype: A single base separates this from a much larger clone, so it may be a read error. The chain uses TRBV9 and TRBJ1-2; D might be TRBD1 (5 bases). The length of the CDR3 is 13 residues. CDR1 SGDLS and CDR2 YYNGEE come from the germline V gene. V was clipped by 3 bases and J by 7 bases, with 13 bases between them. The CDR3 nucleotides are TGTGCCAGCAGCGCGGGAGCGGGGGGTGGCTACACCTTC. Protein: CASSAGAGGGYTF.

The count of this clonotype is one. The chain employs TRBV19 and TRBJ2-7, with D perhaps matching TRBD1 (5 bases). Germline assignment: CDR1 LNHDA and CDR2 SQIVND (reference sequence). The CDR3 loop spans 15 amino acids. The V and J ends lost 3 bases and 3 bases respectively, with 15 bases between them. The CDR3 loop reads CASSMAAGPNYEQYF. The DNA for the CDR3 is TGTGCCAGTAGTATGGCGGCAGGGCCAAACTACGAGCAGTACTTC.

As DNA, the CDR3 is TGTGCCAGCAGCGGGATAGACAGGGGATACCACGAGCAGTACTTC. This codes for CASSGIDRGYHEQYF. The V call is TRBV7-9, the J call TRBJ2-7, with TRBD1 matching 8 bases. From germline, CDR1 is SEHNR and CDR2 FQNEAQ (reference sequence). The V segment lost 5 bases and the J segment 5 bases; nucleotides outside the gene matches: 11. CDR3 length: 15 residues.

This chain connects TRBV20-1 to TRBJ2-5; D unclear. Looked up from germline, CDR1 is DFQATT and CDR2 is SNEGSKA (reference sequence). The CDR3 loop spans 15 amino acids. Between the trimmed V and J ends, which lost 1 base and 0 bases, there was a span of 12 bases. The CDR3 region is CSARGPQANQETQYF. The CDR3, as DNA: TGCAGTGCTAGAGGTCCGCAGGCGAACCAAGAGACCCAGTACTTC.

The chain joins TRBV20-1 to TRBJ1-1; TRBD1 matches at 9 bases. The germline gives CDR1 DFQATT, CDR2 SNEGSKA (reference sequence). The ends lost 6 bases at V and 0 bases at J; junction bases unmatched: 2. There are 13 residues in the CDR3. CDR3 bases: TGCAGTGCGAACAGGGGGCTGAACACTGAAGCTTTCTTT. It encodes CSANRGLNTEAFF.

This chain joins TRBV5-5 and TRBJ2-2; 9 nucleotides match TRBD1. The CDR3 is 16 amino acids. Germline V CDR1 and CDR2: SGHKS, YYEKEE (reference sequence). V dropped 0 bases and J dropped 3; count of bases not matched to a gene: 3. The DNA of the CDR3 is TGTGCCAGCAGCTTGGCCGGACAGGGGTACACCGGGGAGCTGTTTTTT. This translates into CASSLAGQGYTGELFF.

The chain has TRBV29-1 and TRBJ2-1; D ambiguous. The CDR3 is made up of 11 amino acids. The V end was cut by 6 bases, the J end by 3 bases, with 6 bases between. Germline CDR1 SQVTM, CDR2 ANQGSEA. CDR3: CSVPSYNEQFF. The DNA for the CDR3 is TGCAGCGTCCCCAGCTACAATGAGCAGTTCTTC.

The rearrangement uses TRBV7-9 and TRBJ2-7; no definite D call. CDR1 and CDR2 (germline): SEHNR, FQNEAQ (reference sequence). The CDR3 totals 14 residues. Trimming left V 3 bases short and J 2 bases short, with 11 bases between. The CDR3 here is CASSFQVNTYEQYF. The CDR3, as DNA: TGTGCCAGCAGCTTCCAGGTTAATACCTACGAGCAGTACTTC. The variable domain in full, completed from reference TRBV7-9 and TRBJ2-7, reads DTGVSQNPRHKITKRGQNVTFRCDPISEHNRLYWYRQTLGQGPEFLTYFQNEAQLEKSRLLSDRFSAERPKGSFSTLEIQRTEQGDSAMYLCASSFQVNTYEQYFGPGTRLTVT.

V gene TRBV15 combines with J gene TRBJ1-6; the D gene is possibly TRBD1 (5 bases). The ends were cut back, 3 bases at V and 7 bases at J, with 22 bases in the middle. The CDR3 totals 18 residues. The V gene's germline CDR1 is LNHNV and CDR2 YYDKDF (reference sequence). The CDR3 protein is CATSRPGDWEERNSPLHF. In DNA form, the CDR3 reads TGTGCCACCAGCAGGCCGGGGGACTGGGAAGAGAGGAATTCACCCCTCCACTTT.

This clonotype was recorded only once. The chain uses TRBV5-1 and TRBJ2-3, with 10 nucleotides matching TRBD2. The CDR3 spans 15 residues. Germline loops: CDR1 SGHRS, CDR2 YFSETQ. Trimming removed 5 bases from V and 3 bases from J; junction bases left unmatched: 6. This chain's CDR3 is CASSLEREGTDTQYF. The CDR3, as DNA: TGCGCCAGCAGTTTAGAGCGGGAGGGAACAGATACGCAGTATTTT.

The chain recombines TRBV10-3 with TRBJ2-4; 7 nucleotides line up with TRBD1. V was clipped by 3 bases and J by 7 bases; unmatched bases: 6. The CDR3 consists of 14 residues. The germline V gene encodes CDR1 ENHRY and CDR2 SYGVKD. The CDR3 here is CAISEQGSGNIQYF. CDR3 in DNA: TGTGCCATCAGTGAACAGGGGTCGGGCAACATTCAGTACTTC.

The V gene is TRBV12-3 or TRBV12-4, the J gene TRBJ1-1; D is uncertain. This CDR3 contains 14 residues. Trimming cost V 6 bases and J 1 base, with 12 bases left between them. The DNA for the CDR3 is TGTGCCAGCAGATCCGGGATCTGGAACACTGAAGCTTTCTTT. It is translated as CASRSGIWNTEAFF.

The CDR3 bases are TGCGCCAGCAGCTCACATTCGGGACAGGGGGAAGCTGGCTACACCTTC. This encodes CASSSHSGQGEAGYTF. V usage is TRBV5-1 and J usage is TRBJ1-2; 11 bases map to TRBD1. Germline CDR1 SGHRS, CDR2 YFSETQ. V dropped 3 bases and J dropped 7; count of bases not matched to a gene: 11. The CDR3 loop spans 16 amino acids.